These T cell receptor beta chains were read from a single sample in a study of T cells in Graves' hyperthyroidism and ophthalmopathy. From the multiplex PCR reads, TCRdb called clonotypes with MiXCR, one entry per CDR3 protein. This sample has 730,000 or so distinct CDR3 sequences, with around 20% found just once. The sample was blood. These receptors were collected from a woman between 45 and 60 years old with Graves' hyperthyroidism that later progressed to Graves' ophthalmopathy. The CDR3 runs from the conserved cysteine through the conserved F or W. The D gene is left open where the match is weak. Part of the rows lack a size; the others show once, few, many or a class for expanded clones.

d_call	j_call	v_call	cdr3_length	clone_size	cdr3_aa	cdr3_nt
.	TRBJ1-6	TRBV12-3/TRBV12-4	13	.	CASGQVLGSPLHF	TGTGCCAGCGGGCAGGTTCTGGGTTCACCCCTCCACTTT
TRBD1	TRBJ2-7	TRBV7-9	14	many	CASSTRDSPYEQYF	TGTGCCAGCAGCACCCGGGACAGTCCCTACGAGCAGTACTTC
.	TRBJ2-3	TRBV7-9	14	many	CASKPSSLGDTQYF	TGTGCCAGCAAGCCTAGCTCCTTAGGGGATACGCAGTATTTT
.	TRBJ2-3	TRBV7-9	14	many	CASSLRRSTGTQYF	TGTGCCAGCAGCTTAAGGCGCTCCACGGGTACGCAGTATTTT
.	TRBJ1-1	TRBV18	14	many	CASSEVGQNTEAFF	TGTGCCAGCTCGGAGGTGGGGCAAAACACTGAAGCTTTCTTT
TRBD1	TRBJ1-2	TRBV5-1	14	many	CASSLEGQGVGYTF	TGCGCCAGCAGCTTGGAGGGACAGGGTGTTGGCTACACCTTC
.	TRBJ1-2	TRBV6-5	14	.	CASSYSLENYGYTF	TGTGCCAGCAGTTACTCTCTAGAAAACTATGGCTACACCTTC
TRBD1	TRBJ2-2	TRBV2	14	few	CASRGQVESGELFF	TGTGCCAGCCGCGGACAGGTTGAATCCGGGGAGCTGTTTTTT
.	TRBJ2-2	TRBV5-1	16	few	CASSLAYGANTGELFF	TGCGCCAGCAGCTTGGCCTATGGGGCGAACACCGGGGAGCTGTTTTTT
TRBD2	TRBJ2-1	TRBV2	14	many	CASRERGGIHEQFF	TGTGCCAGCAGGGAGCGGGGGGGCATCCATGAGCAGTTCTTC
TRBD1	TRBJ2-2	TRBV5-8	15	few	CASGEGQGTTGELFF	TGTGCCAGCGGGGAGGGACAGGGAACCACCGGGGAGCTGTTTTTT
.	TRBJ2-1	TRBV2	16	many	CASSGQSASAYNEQFF	TGTGCCAGCAGTGGTCAATCGGCTAGCGCGTACAATGAGCAGTTCTTC
.	TRBJ1-1	TRBV19	15	few	CASSLGAGGYTEAFF	TGTGCCAGTAGCCTCGGGGCAGGCGGGTACACTGAAGCTTTCTTT
.	TRBJ2-6	TRBV19	16	few	CASSPGLRSGANVLTF	TGTGCCAGTAGTCCCGGACTCCGCTCTGGGGCCAACGTCCTGACTTTC
TRBD1	TRBJ2-1	TRBV6-2/TRBV6-3	15	few	CASSKWGQGADEQFF	TGTGCCAGCAGCAAATGGGGACAGGGGGCCGATGAGCAGTTCTTC
.	TRBJ2-2	TRBV20-1	14	.	CSARDPRLAGELFF	TGCAGTGCTAGAGACCCCCGGCTGGCCGGGGAGCTGTTTTTT
.	TRBJ1-5	TRBV7-8	19	.	CASSLARVASANLNQPQHF	TGTGCCAGCAGCTTAGCGCGTGTGGCCAGCGCCAATCTTAATCAGCCCCAGCATTTT
.	TRBJ2-3	TRBV11-2	16	.	CASSFLGGPPPDTQYF	TGTGCCAGCAGCTTCCTAGGGGGACCTCCACCAGATACGCAGTATTTT
.	TRBJ2-3	TRBV27	15	.	CASSGGFSSGDTQYF	TGTGCCAGCAGTGGCGGGTTTAGTAGCGGAGATACGCAGTATTTT
TRBD2	TRBJ2-3	TRBV6-5	18	many	CASSYGGRLAGSTDTQYF	TGTGCCAGCAGTTACGGAGGGAGGCTAGCGGGGTCCACAGATACGCAGTATTTT
.	TRBJ1-1	TRBV3-1	14	once	CASSQMTVNTEAFF	TGTGCCAGCAGCCAAATGACGGTGAACACTGAAGCTTTCTTT
.	TRBJ1-3	TRBV7-2	15	few	CASHKSRRSGNTIYF	TGTGCCAGCCACAAAAGCAGGAGATCTGGAAACACCATATATTTT
TRBD1	TRBJ2-1	TRBV27	15	many	CASGQGVDTYNEQFF	TGTGCCAGCGGCCAGGGGGTGGACACCTACAATGAGCAGTTCTTC
.	TRBJ2-7	TRBV5-1	14	many	CASSPDGEVNEQYF	TGCGCCAGCAGCCCCGACGGGGAAGTCAACGAGCAGTACTTC
.	TRBJ1-1	TRBV19	14	few	CASCRQALNTEAFF	TGTGCCAGCTGCCGACAGGCGTTGAACACTGAAGCTTTCTTT
TRBD1	TRBJ2-7	TRBV12-3/TRBV12-4	14	few	CASSLNDRATEQYF	TGTGCCAGCAGTTTAAATGACAGGGCTACCGAGCAGTACTTC
.	TRBJ2-5	TRBV9	14	.	CASSPGDIQETQYF	TGTGCCAGCAGCCCCGGGGACATCCAAGAGACCCAGTACTTC
.	TRBJ2-2	TRBV13	17	.	CASSPGFRGWRTGELFF	TGTGCCAGCAGCCCCGGATTCCGCGGGTGGCGTACCGGGGAGCTGTTTTTT
TRBD1	TRBJ1-1	TRBV5-8	15	many	CASSYGDSRDTEAFF	TGTGCCAGCAGCTACGGGGACAGCCGGGACACTGAAGCTTTCTTT
.	TRBJ2-7	TRBV4-1	14	.	CASSQDGGAYEQYF	TGCGCCAGCAGCCAAGACGGTGGTGCCTACGAGCAGTACTTC
TRBD1	TRBJ1-2	TRBV5-1	16	.	CASSLDLRGTGYGYTF	TGCGCCAGCAGCTTGGATCTCCGGGGGACAGGATATGGCTACACCTTC
.	TRBJ1-4	TRBV2	15	few	CASRPRPSPNEKLFF	TGTGCCAGCAGGCCCAGGCCAAGTCCTAATGAAAAACTGTTTTTT
.	TRBJ2-2	TRBV12-3/TRBV12-4	15	.	CASVLGTANTGELFF	TGTGCCAGCGTACTCGGGACTGCGAACACCGGGGAGCTGTTTTTT
TRBD2	TRBJ2-5	TRBV7-8	16	.	CASSARPGLAQGTQYF	TGTGCCAGCAGCGCCCGACCGGGACTAGCTCAAGGGACCCAGTACTTC
.	TRBJ1-5	TRBV18	15	.	CASSPIAESNQPQHF	TGTGCCAGCTCACCAATAGCAGAATCAAATCAGCCCCAGCATTTT
.	TRBJ1-1	TRBV5-1	17	.	CASSSNPYRAGGTEAFF	TGCGCCAGCAGCTCAAACCCCTACAGGGCGGGTGGGACTGAAGCTTTCTTT
.	TRBJ1-6	TRBV7-2	15	few	CASSRNGQNNSPLHF	TGTGCCAGCAGCCGTAATGGACAGAATAATTCACCCCTCCACTTT
TRBD1	TRBJ2-1	TRBV9	15	few	CASSVGGQGWNEQFF	TGTGCCAGCAGCGTAGGGGGACAGGGATGGAATGAGCAGTTCTTC
.	TRBJ1-5	TRBV12-3/TRBV12-4	14	many	CASSFTGSNQPQHF	TGTGCCAGCAGTTTTACAGGTAGCAATCAGCCCCAGCATTTT
.	TRBJ1-2	TRBV10-1	13	once	CASSESAGYGYTF	TGCGCCAGCAGTGAGTCGGCGGGCTATGGCTACACCTTC
.	TRBJ2-2	TRBV19	17	many	CASTIVGSTANTGELFF	TGTGCCAGTACCATAGTCGGGAGTACAGCGAACACCGGGGAGCTGTTTTTT
.	TRBJ2-5	TRBV7-8	16	many	CASSLVFVALQETQYF	TGTGCCAGCAGCTTAGTCTTTGTGGCTCTTCAAGAGACCCAGTACTTC
TRBD1	TRBJ1-5	TRBV20-1	13	many	CSATRTGYQPQHF	TGCAGTGCTACTAGGACAGGGTACCAGCCCCAGCATTTT
.	TRBJ1-5	TRBV27	14	.	CASRAGAFNQPQHF	TGTGCCAGCAGGGCAGGGGCGTTCAATCAGCCCCAGCATTTT
.	TRBJ1-5	TRBV6-1	15	many	CASRPNRVGNQPQHF	TGTGCCAGCAGGCCCAATAGGGTAGGCAATCAGCCCCAGCATTTT
TRBD2	TRBJ2-1	TRBV29-1	13	few	CSGGLAGGNEQFF	TGCAGCGGGGGACTAGCGGGGGGGAATGAGCAGTTCTTC
.	TRBJ1-2	TRBV20-1	14	.	CSVTAQEENYGYTF	TGCAGTGTGACAGCCCAGGAGGAGAACTATGGCTACACCTTC
TRBD1	TRBJ1-2	TRBV7-2	15	many	CASSPTGQGGAGYTF	TGTGCCAGCAGCCCGACAGGGCAGGGGGGTGCGGGCTACACCTTC
TRBD2	TRBJ2-1	TRBV11-2	18	many	CASSGLAGGLSSYNEQFF	TGTGCCAGCAGCGGACTAGCGGGGGGGTTAAGCTCCTACAATGAGCAGTTCTTC
.	TRBJ1-2	TRBV27	15	few	CASSVAGEANYGYTF	TGTGCCAGCAGTGTAGCGGGGGAAGCTAACTATGGCTACACCTTC
.	TRBJ2-3	TRBV3-1	14	many	CASRNRVSTDTQYF	TGTGCCAGCAGGAACAGGGTCAGCACAGATACGCAGTATTTT
.	TRBJ1-3	TRBV5-1	16	.	CASSIAGTNSGNTIYF	TGCGCCAGCAGCATAGCCGGGACAAACTCTGGAAACACCATATATTTT
TRBD1	TRBJ2-2	TRBV27	17	many	CASSLSGGERDTGELFF	TGTGCCAGCAGTTTATCAGGGGGCGAGAGGGACACCGGGGAGCTGTTTTTT
.	TRBJ2-7	TRBV12-3/TRBV12-4	14	.	CASSSWASEGEQYF	TGTGCCAGCAGTTCCTGGGCCTCCGAGGGGGAGCAGTACTTC
.	TRBJ2-4	TRBV3-1	13	many	CASRPGGQNIQYF	TGTGCCAGCCGACCTGGGGGCCAAAACATTCAGTACTTC
.	TRBJ1-3	TRBV6-1	12	.	CATAGSGNTIYF	TGCGCCACCGCTGGATCTGGAAACACCATATATTTT
.	TRBJ2-2	TRBV20-1	14	.	CSATGGTNTGELFF	TGCAGTGCCACCGGGGGAACGAACACCGGGGAGCTGTTTTTT
.	TRBJ2-7	TRBV5-6	14	many	CASSLGPQYLKQYF	TGTGCCAGCAGCTTGGGTCCTCAATATTTAAAGCAGTACTTC
TRBD1	TRBJ1-1	TRBV3-1	15	few	CASSQGRTGPREAFF	TGTGCCAGCAGCCAAGGGAGGACAGGTCCGCGTGAAGCTTTCTTT